A selection of T cell receptor beta chains follows, all from one sample in a study of blood T cell repertoires in COVID-19. This table comes from immunoSEQ multiplex PCR, and its TCRdb copy is limited to in-frame clones, with some not included. The sample lists under 120,000 clones; approximately 80% were seen once. Sequenced material: peripheral blood. The receptors here all came from a man in his sixties or seventies with active or convalescent COVID-19. Both conserved end residues are part of each CDR3. The D gene is left open where the match is weak. Clone size, where shown, is once, few, many, or a class for clones that have expanded.

clone_size d_call j_call v_call cdr3_aa cdr3_nt
NA TRBD1 TRBJ2-6 TRBV4-2 CASSPQGGTGSGANVLTF TGTGCCAGCAGCCCTCAAGGTGGGACAGGCTCTGGGGCCAACGTCCTGACTTTC
NA NA TRBJ1-1 TRBV18 CASSPLGQSGNTEAFF TGTGCCAGCTCACCACTAGGACAGTCGGGGAACACTGAAGCTTTCTTT
few NA TRBJ1-1 TRBV4-1 CASSQDLGSYTEAFF TGCGCCAGCAGCCAAGACCTCGGGTCGTACACTGAAGCTTTCTTT
NA NA TRBJ1-4 TRBV27 CASSGGEKLFF TGTGCCAGCTCGGGGGGTGAAAAACTGTTTTTT
few NA TRBJ1-3 TRBV28 CASRTRTGGNTIYF TGTGCCAGCAGAACCCGGACGGGGGGAAACACCATATATTTT
NA NA TRBJ2-7 TRBV11-2 CASSLTGTYYEQYF TGTGCCAGCAGCTTAACAGGGACGTACTACGAGCAGTACTTC
NA NA TRBJ1-2 TRBV19 CATVDSNYGYTF TGTGCCACAGTAGACAGCAACTATGGCTACACCTTC
NA NA TRBJ1-1 TRBV12-3/TRBV12-4 CASSFTAVTEAFF TGTGCCAGCAGTTTCACGGCGGTAACTGAAGCTTTCTTT
NA NA TRBJ2-7 TRBV7-7 CASSPGGTRTYEQYF TGTGCTAGCAGCCCGGGGGGCACCCGAACCTACGAGCAGTACTTC
NA TRBD1 TRBJ2-7 TRBV27 CASSFWDRDEQYF TGTGCCAGCAGTTTCTGGGACAGGGACGAGCAGTACTTC
NA NA TRBJ1-3 TRBV5-5 CASSLLPGAGNTIYF TGTGCCAGCAGCTTGCTCCCGGGAGCTGGAAACACCATATATTTT
NA NA TRBJ1-3 TRBV5-1 CASSLGGEGNTIYF TGCGCCAGCAGCTTAGGGGGGGAAGGAAACACCATATATTTT
NA TRBD2 TRBJ2-5 TRBV9 CASSDSGGTEETQYF TGTGCCAGCAGCGATAGCGGGGGAACAGAAGAGACCCAGTACTTC
NA NA TRBJ1-2 TRBV6-1 CASSEIEGSYGYTF TGTGCCAGCAGTGAAATCGAGGGATCCTATGGCTACACCTTC
NA TRBD1 TRBJ1-2 TRBV6-1 CASSEERLGGIGYTF TGTGCCAGCAGTGAGGAGCGGTTAGGGGGCATTGGCTACACCTTC
once TRBD1 TRBJ2-3 TRBV18 CASSGDRSTDTQYF TGTGCCAGCTCCGGGGACAGAAGCACAGATACGCAGTATTTT
NA TRBD2 TRBJ2-1 TRBV19 CASSRGSGRASGEQFF TGTGCCAGTAGCAGGGGTAGCGGGAGGGCCAGTGGTGAGCAGTTCTTC
NA NA TRBJ1-5 TRBV7-3 CASSSRTWSNQPQHF TGTGCCAGCAGCTCCCGGACATGGAGCAATCAGCCCCAGCATTTT
NA TRBD2 TRBJ2-7 TRBV5-1 CASSLKGGSGNSYEQYF TGCGCCAGCAGCTTAAAGGGAGGGAGCGGGAATTCCTACGAGCAGTACTTC
NA TRBD2 TRBJ2-5 TRBV5-1 CASSLVAGDEETQYF TGCGCCAGCAGCTTGGTAGCGGGGGACGAAGAGACCCAGTACTTC
few NA TRBJ1-2 TRBV6-1 CASSEELAYGYTF TGTGCCAGCAGTGAAGAACTAGCCTATGGCTACACCTTC
NA TRBD1 TRBJ1-1 TRBV6-6 CASSYGQGEFAEAFF TGTGCCAGCAGTTATGGACAGGGGGAGTTCGCTGAAGCTTTCTTT
once TRBD1 TRBJ2-7 TRBV5-1 CASSANRDRSHEQYF TGCGCCAGCAGCGCTAACCGGGACAGGAGCCACGAGCAGTACTTC
NA TRBD1 TRBJ1-4 TRBV7-9 CASSGGQATNEKLFF TGTGCCAGCAGTGGGGGACAGGCGACTAATGAAAAACTGTTTTTT
NA NA TRBJ1-5 TRBV4-1 CASSQDLGRVRQPQHF TGCGCCAGCAGCCAAGATCTAGGGAGGGTTCGCCAGCCCCAGCATTTT
NA TRBD1 TRBJ1-1 TRBV7-8 CASSEQGSTEAFF TGTGCCAGCAGCGAACAGGGGAGCACTGAAGCTTTCTTT
NA TRBD1 TRBJ2-4 TRBV19 CASTSGQAGKNIQYF TGTGCCAGTACCTCGGGACAGGCGGGCAAAAACATTCAGTACTTC
NA NA TRBJ1-1 TRBV11-2 CASSLVRNTEAFF TGTGCCAGCAGCTTGGTGAGGAACACTGAAGCTTTCTTT
few NA TRBJ1-1 TRBV28 CASSPWEPIKTEAFF TGTGCCAGCAGTCCCTGGGAGCCTATTAAGACTGAAGCTTTCTTT